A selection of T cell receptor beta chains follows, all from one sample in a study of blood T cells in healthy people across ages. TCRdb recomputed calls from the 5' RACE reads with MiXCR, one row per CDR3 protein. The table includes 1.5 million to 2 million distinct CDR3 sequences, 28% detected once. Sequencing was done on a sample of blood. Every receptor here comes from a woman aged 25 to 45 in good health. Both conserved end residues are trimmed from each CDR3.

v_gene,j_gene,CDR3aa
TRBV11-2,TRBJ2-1,ASSLSVGNEQF
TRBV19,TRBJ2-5,ASSTKDSPRETQY
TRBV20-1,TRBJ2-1,SARDIGGRLAGNQETQF
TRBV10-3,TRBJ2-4,AIRGECGDAKNIQY
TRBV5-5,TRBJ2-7,ASSLVTPGIDEQY
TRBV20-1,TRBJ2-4,SASQGEAKNIQY
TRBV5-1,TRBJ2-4,ASSLAGSGRYNEQY
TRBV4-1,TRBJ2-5,ASSQGPASGGAYRETQY
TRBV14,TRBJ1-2,ASSQVGVNYGYT
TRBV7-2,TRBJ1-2,ASSRQPLYGYT
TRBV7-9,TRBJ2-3,ASSYRAGTENTDTQY
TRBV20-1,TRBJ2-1,SAMGLAGVQEQF
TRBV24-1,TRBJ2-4,ATPQSDKNIQY
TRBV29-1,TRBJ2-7,SVAHTNEQY
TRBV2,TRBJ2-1,ASSGLAGAGEQF
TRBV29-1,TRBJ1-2,SVGPLGADYGYT
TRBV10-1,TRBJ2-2,ASSALRGANTGELF
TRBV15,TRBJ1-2,ATSREFGNYGYT
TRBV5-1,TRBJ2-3,ASSSWDSDTQY
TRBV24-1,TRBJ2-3,ATSEATTDTQY
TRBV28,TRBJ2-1,ASRGTGEVYEQF
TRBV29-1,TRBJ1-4,SVTLGDNEKLF
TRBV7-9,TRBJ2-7,ASSLGTPPEQY
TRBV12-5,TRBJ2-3,ASGLDRMY
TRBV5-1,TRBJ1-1,ASSLGRDGGGTEAF
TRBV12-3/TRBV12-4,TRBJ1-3,ASSFTASSGNTIY
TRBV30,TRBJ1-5,AWSETGPQH
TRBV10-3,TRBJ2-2,AIRLEGRKAGELF
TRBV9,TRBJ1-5,ASSAYIDSNQPQH
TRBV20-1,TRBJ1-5,SARGGMSNQPQH
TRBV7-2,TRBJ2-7,ASSRRPMGTSPSEQY
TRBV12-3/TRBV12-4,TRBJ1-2,ASSRQGSGYT
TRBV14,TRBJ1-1,ASSQGGRGFMNTEAF
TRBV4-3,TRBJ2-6,ASSQDPVSGAGANVLT
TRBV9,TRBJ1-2,ASSPPTVNDYGYT
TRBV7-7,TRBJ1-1,ASSVDRGTEAF
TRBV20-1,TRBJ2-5,SARLRTASPQETQY
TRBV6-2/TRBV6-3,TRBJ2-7,ASSYSARSSYEQY
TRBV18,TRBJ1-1,ANSLEGGNTEAF
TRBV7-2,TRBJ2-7,ASSSDRVEQY
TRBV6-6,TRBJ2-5,ASSIRDGQETQY
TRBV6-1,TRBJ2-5,ASSEYFGTGGPQETQY
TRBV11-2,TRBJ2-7,ASGVHTAGDVEQY
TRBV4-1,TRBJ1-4,ASSQAGTLNEKLF
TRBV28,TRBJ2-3,ASSSFSGGSTDTQY
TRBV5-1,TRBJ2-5,ASSPGWTPPGRLQETQY
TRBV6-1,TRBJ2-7,AMGRQGGSEQY
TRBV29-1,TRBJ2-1,SVAGGRIRSSYNEQF